This T cell receptor (beta chain) was obtained from a study of blood T cell repertoires in COVID-19. Study information: The study drew acute and convalescent COVID-19 samples from the United States, Italy and Spain. Sample material is recorded as cDNA or gDNA derived from T cells, B-cell-depleted T cells, or PBMCs.

Per the original methods: Amplification with reference gene primers provided the estimates of nucleated cell counts. Profiling relied on immunoSEQ multiplex PCR, and the TCRdb table lists in-frame clones only, not all of them. That table gives V, J and clone size, and the DNA gave D and trimming. The sample holds about 440,000 clones, about nine tenths seen once. Material for sequencing was peripheral blood. This TCR was recovered from a woman in her fifties or sixties with COVID-19, enrolled during active disease.

CDR3: CASSYTGLATDTQYF. The CDR3 DNA sequence: TGTGCCAGCAGTTATACGGGACTAGCAACAGATACGCAGTATTTT. The genes are TRBV6-5 and TRBJ2-3; TRBD2 matches 9 bases. From germline, CDR1 is MNHEY and CDR2 SVGAGI. This CDR3 is built from 15 residues. Trimming cost V 3 bases and J 3 bases; bases outside gene matches: 4.